The clone carrying this T cell receptor beta chain was seen only a few times. Its specificity is not known. CDR3 length: 13 amino acids. CDR1 is MNHNS and CDR2 is SASEGT in the germline V gene. J gave up 4 bases and V 6 bases, and 6 bases lay outside the gene matches. Generation of TCR cDNA used 5'RACE template switching (which added a universal primer site and UMIs). TCRdb reanalysed the 5' RACE reads using MiXCR and keeps one entry per CDR3 protein. The data contain about 73,000 distinct CDR3 sequences, approximately 8% of them singletons. The sample originates from a study of T cells after yellow fever vaccination. About the study: Libraries from low-cell-number fractions were prepared with the SMART-Seq v4 Ultra Low Input RNA kit.

Study-wide results and limits: In post-booster samples, most primary-vaccination clones reappeared (about 95% CD4, 70% to 90% CD8). The bulk population could contribute abundant contaminating clonotypes to FACS-sorted repertoires.

Sequenced here: CD8+ T cells sorted from PBMCs, sampled on the day of the yellow fever booster vaccination. The TCR comes from a young man who received the YFV17D yellow fever vaccine. The chain couples TRBV6-1 to TRBJ2-7; 7 bases are shared with TRBD2. CDR3 residues: CASSPGGWYEQYF. Here the CDR3 DNA reads TGTGCCAGCAGCCCGGGAGGCTGGTACGAGCAGTACTTC.